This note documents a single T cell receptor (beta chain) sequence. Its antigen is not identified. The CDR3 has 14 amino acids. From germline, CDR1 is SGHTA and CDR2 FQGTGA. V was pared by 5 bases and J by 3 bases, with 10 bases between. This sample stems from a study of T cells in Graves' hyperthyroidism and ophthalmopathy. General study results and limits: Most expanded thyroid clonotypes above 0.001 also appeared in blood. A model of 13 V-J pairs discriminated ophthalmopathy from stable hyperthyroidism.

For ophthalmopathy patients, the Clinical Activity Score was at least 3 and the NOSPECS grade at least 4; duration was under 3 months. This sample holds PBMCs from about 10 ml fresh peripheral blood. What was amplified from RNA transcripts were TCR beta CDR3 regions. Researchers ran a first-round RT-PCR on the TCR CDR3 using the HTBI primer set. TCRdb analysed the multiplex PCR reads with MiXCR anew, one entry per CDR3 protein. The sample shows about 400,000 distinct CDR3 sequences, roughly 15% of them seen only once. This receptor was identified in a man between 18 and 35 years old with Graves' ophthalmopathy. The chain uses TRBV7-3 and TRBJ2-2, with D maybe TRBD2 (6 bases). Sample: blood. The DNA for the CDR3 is TGTGCCAGCAGCCCCCCGGGGGACACCGGGGAGCTGTTTTTT. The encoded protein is CASSPPGDTGELFF.